The 19 T cell receptor beta chains listed next were all sequenced from one sample in a study of T cell responses to AZD1222 COVID-19 vaccine. Here immunoSEQ multiplex PCR was the method, and the copy in TCRdb shows in-frame clones only, minus some. There are some 120,000 clones in the sample; about 80% occur only once, and roughly 9.9% lies in the top ten. The input for sequencing was peripheral blood, taken on day 0 of AZD1222 vaccination. The receptors come from an adult in good health.

The rearrangement links TRBV7-9 to TRBJ1-6; D gene ambiguous. The germline V and J ends were trimmed by 2 bases and 10 bases, with 9 bases remaining between them. Germline CDR1 is SEHNR and CDR2 is FQNEAQ (reference sequence). This CDR3 is built from 13 residues. The CDR3 DNA reads TGTGCCAGCAGCTTAATCGTCGGGTCACCCCTCCACTTT. This sequence encodes CASSLIVGSPLHF.

As to this clone: Other DNA sequences in the same sample also yield this CDR3. J is TRBJ2-7 and V is TRBV5-1, with D possibly TRBD1 on 5 matching bases. Germline loops: CDR1 SGHRS, CDR2 YFSETQ. The CDR3 runs to 12 residues. Trimming stripped 4 bases from V and 2 bases from J, with 7 bases between. Here the CDR3 reads CASSLDTYEQYF. The DNA of the CDR3 is TGCGCCAGCAGCCTGGACACCTACGAGCAGTACTTC.

The chain has TRBV6-5 and TRBJ2-7, with TRBD1 matching 7 bases. The CDR3 is made up of 12 amino acids. Per germline, CDR1 MNHEY and CDR2 SVGAGI. The junction had 1 base not matched to a gene; V was cut back by 5 bases and J by 3 bases. CDR3: CASSRQGYEQYF. DNA for the CDR3: TGTGCCAGCAGTCGACAGGGCTACGAGCAGTACTTC.

The V and J genes are TRBV6-5 and TRBJ1-5; D gene unclear. The CDR3 loop spans 13 amino acids. With 6 bases removed from V and 4 bases from J, the gap between germline ends came to 10 bases. The V gene's germline CDR1 is MNHEY and CDR2 SVGAGI. As DNA, the CDR3 is TGTGCCAGCAGATTCCAGCTGAATCAGCCCCAGCATTTT. This gives the protein CASRFQLNQPQHF.

V is TRBV11-3 and J is TRBJ1-1; TRBD1 is a possible D gene (6 bases). The CDR3 runs 15 residues. Germline loops: CDR1 SGHNT, CDR2 YENEEA. V was cut by 6 bases and J by 5 bases, with 19 bases left in between. CDR3 in amino acids: CASRLESQGRTEAFF. The DNA of the CDR3 is TGTGCCAGCAGGCTAGAGAGCCAGGGGAGAACTGAAGCTTTCTTT. Full variable domain (outside the CDR3, taken from reference TRBV11-3 and TRBJ1-1): EAGVVQSPRYKIIEKKQPVAFWCNPISGHNTLYWYLQNLGQGPELLIRYENEEAVDDSQLPKDRFSAERLKGVDSTLKIQPAELGDSAVYLCASRLESQGRTEAFFGQGTRLTVV.

In its sample, this clone was seen once. The gene calls are TRBV28 and TRBJ2-7, with D hard to call. V gave up 6 bases and J gave up 0 bases, with 15 bases separating them. Germline CDR1 is MDHEN and CDR2 is SYDVKM. The CDR3 covers 15 residues. The CDR3 is CASSSPGGLSYEQYF. The CDR3 nucleotides are TGTGCCAGCAGCTCACCAGGCGGTCTCTCCTACGAGCAGTACTTC.

In its sample, this clone was seen once. The V gene is TRBV9, the J gene TRBJ1-2; 8 nucleotides agree with TRBD1. Trimming took 0 bases from V and 8 from J; bases not matched to a gene: 6. The CDR3 is made up of 14 amino acids. The V gene's germline CDR1 is SGDLS and CDR2 YYNGEE. The CDR3, as DNA: TGTGCCAGCAGCGTAGCTCTCGACAGGGGCGGCTACACCTTC. Protein sequence: CASSVALDRGGYTF. Filled out from reference TRBV9 and TRBJ1-2, the complete variable domain reads DSGVTQTPKHLITATGQRVTLRCSPRSGDLSVYWYQQSLDQGLQFLIQYYNGEERAKGNILERFSAQQFPDLHSELNLSSLELGDSALYFCASSVALDRGGYTFGSGTRLTVV.

The chain is built from TRBV6-5 and TRBJ2-1, with D perhaps matching TRBD1 (6 bases). This CDR3 region has 14 residues. Germline CDR1 reads MNHEY; CDR2 reads SVGAGI. Trimming removed 6 bases at V and 0 bases at J, with 9 bases between. This CDR3 is CASSRDNSYNEQFF. In DNA form, the CDR3 reads TGTGCCAGCAGCCGGGACAACTCCTACAATGAGCAGTTCTTC.

This clone has a single count. The V gene is TRBV28, the J gene TRBJ1-1; the match to TRBD1 covers 7 bases. The CDR3 loop spans 16 amino acids. V trimming: 4 bases; J trimming: 1 base; junction bases outside the gene matches: 9. Germline-derived CDR1 and CDR2 are MDHEN and SYDVKM. The chain's CDR3 is CASSSAGTERNTEAFF. The CDR3 DNA follows: TGTGCCAGCAGTTCCGCCGGGACAGAAAGGAACACTGAAGCTTTCTTT.

The J gene is TRBJ1-1, the V gene TRBV28; D is possibly TRBD1 (5 bases). In germline, CDR1 is MDHEN, CDR2 SYDVKM. V lost 7 bases, J lost 7 bases, and 13 bases lay in between. The CDR3 spans 12 residues. CDR3 nucleotide sequence: TGTGCCAGCAACTCCCAAAGGGGTGAAGCTTTCTTT. Its translation is CASNSQRGEAFF.

The chain combines TRBV3-1 (or the pseudogene TRBV3-2) with TRBJ2-1, with D maybe TRBD1 (7 bases). Trimming took off 2 bases at V and 9 bases at J, with 11 bases between the two ends. This CDR3 is 13 amino acids long. CDR1 is LGHDT, CDR2 YNNKEL, per germline (reference sequence). The CDR3 DNA reads as TGTGCCAGCAGCCAAATTCAGGGGGGTGAGCAGTTCTTC. This gives the protein CASSQIQGGEQFF.

This chain connects TRBV18 to TRBJ2-3; weak D call: TRBD1 (6 bases). Germline loops: CDR1 KGHSH, CDR2 LQKENI. V lost 2 bases and J 1 base, leaving 13 bases between the germline ends. There are 16 residues in the CDR3. This CDR3 is CASSPMGQPGTDTQYF. CDR3 bases: TGTGCCAGCTCACCAATGGGACAACCGGGCACAGATACGCAGTATTTT.

V is TRBV18 and J is TRBJ1-2; weak D call: TRBD1 (6 bases). This CDR3 comprises 15 residues. Trimming pared 3 bases from V and 5 bases from J, leaving 16 bases between. CDR1 KGHSH and CDR2 LQKENI come from the germline V gene. CDR3 amino acids: CASSPTGRGAYGYTF. The CDR3 DNA reads TGTGCCAGCTCACCGACCGGACGGGGGGCTTATGGCTACACCTTC. The full variable domain, with the rest looked up from reference TRBV18 and TRBJ1-2, is NAGVMQNPRHLVRRRGQEARLRCSPMKGHSHVYWYRQLPEEGLKFMVYLQKENIIDESGMPKERFSAEFPKEGPSILRIQQVVRGDSAAYFCASSPTGRGAYGYTFGSGTRLTVV.

The chain uses TRBV19 and TRBJ2-5, with 11 bases lining up with TRBD2. The germline gives CDR1 LNHDA, CDR2 SQIVND (reference sequence). V shed 6 bases, J shed 7 bases, and the junction held 13 bases outside the gene matches. The CDR3 has 16 amino acids. CDR3 in DNA: TGTGCCAGTAGCCAGAGCCTTCTAGCGGGGGGCGGGACCCAGTACTTC. It yields the protein CASSQSLLAGGGTQYF.

The V call is TRBV7-2, the J call TRBJ1-2; no clear D. The germline V gene encodes CDR1 SGHTA and CDR2 FQGNSA. The CDR3 runs 14 residues. The V end lost 3 bases, the J end lost 1 base, and 9 bases lay between the germline ends. In DNA, the CDR3 is TGTGCCAGCAGCTTGGGGAAGCATAACTATGGCTACACCTTC. It specifies CASSLGKHNYGYTF.

The chain has TRBV24-1 and TRBJ2-5; D gene unclear. The CDR3 consists of 13 residues. CDR1 is KGHDR, CDR2 SFDVKD, per germline. The V and J ends lost 5 bases and 5 bases respectively, with 11 bases between them. CDR3 in DNA: TGTGCCACCAGTGTCCACGAAGGGGAGACCCAGTACTTC. Translation: CATSVHEGETQYF.

The genes are TRBV28 and TRBJ1-1, with 7 nucleotides matching TRBD1. J lost 2 bases, V lost 9 bases, and 3 bases had no gene match. Germline CDR1 and CDR2: MDHEN and SYDVKM. This CDR3 is built from 12 residues. The CDR3 loop reads CASRTGNTEAFF. The CDR3 DNA reads TGTGCCAGTCGGACAGGAAACACTGAAGCTTTCTTT. Filled out from reference TRBV28 and TRBJ1-1, the complete variable domain reads DVKVTQSSRYLVKRTGEKVFLECVQDMDHENMFWYRQDPGLGLRLIYFSYDVKMKEKGDIPEGYSVSREKKERFSLILESASTNQTSMYLCASRTGNTEAFFGQGTRLTVV.

The chain links TRBV2 to TRBJ2-7; D gene uncertain. V was clipped by 1 base and J by 3 bases, with 7 bases between them. Germline loops: CDR1 SNHLY, CDR2 FYNNEI. CDR3 size: 13 residues. The CDR3 bases are TGTGCCAGCAGTGAAGTTTTGGGCTACGAGCAGTACTTC. Translated, it gives CASSEVLGYEQYF.

This chain links TRBV2 with TRBJ2-3, with 9 bases matching TRBD2. The CDR3 extends over 17 amino acids. With 5 bases clipped from V and 1 base from J, the junction kept 10 bases outside the gene matches. Per the germline V gene, CDR1 is SNHLY and CDR2 is FYNNEI. For the CDR3, the DNA is TGTGCCAGCAGTCAACCGCTAGCGGGGAGGGGCACAGATACGCAGTATTTT. Residues: CASSQPLAGRGTDTQYF.